The 19 T cell receptor beta chains reported below all come from one sample, sequenced in a study of OX40 agonist ivuxolimab in advanced cancers. Sequencing was performed with immunoSEQ multiplex PCR; in TCRdb, only in-frame clones are kept and a portion is missing. This table has under 65,000 clones, under 95% appearing once. The source material was CD4+ or CD8+ T cells sorted from blood, sampled in a trial of the OX40 agonist ivuxolimab. The receptors here all came from an adult with an advanced solid tumor such as melanoma, head and neck, liver or kidney cancer.

This chain connects TRBV27 to TRBJ1-1; no clear D gene. The V and J ends lost 5 bases and 5 bases respectively, with 21 bases between them. CDR3 length equals 16 residues. The germline gives CDR1 MNHEY, CDR2 SMNVEV (reference sequence). The DNA of the CDR3 is TGTGCCAGCAGTCCGATCCCAGTTTTTGGCGGGACTGAAGCTTTCTTT. Its protein is CASSPIPVFGGTEAFF.

The V call is TRBV19, the J call TRBJ2-5; 9 nucleotides align to TRBD1. Trimming cost V 3 bases and J 5 bases; bases outside gene matches: 7. The germline V gene encodes CDR1 LNHDA and CDR2 SQIVND (reference sequence). CDR3 length equals 15 residues. The CDR3 DNA is TGTGCCAGTAGTATCTGGACAGGGGTGAGGGAGACCCAGTACTTC. Protein product: CASSIWTGVRETQYF.

The V call is TRBV9, the J call TRBJ2-5, with D maybe TRBD1 (5 bases). This CDR3 spans 15 amino acids. Germline values: CDR1 SGDLS, CDR2 YYNGEE. Trimming left V 3 bases short and J 2 bases short, with 14 bases between. DNA of the CDR3: TGTGCCAGCAGCGGAGCTGCAGGGAATCAAGAGACCCAGTACTTC. Translated, it gives CASSGAAGNQETQYF.

In this sample, this clone turned up a few times. V is TRBV10-3 and J is TRBJ1-3; 9 bases are shared with TRBD1. With 3 bases clipped from V and 0 bases from J, the junction kept 9 bases outside the gene matches. There are 18 residues in the CDR3. CDR1 and CDR2 from the germline V gene are ENHRY and SYGVKD. CDR3 nucleotides: TGTGCCATCAGTGAATATGGGACAGGGTTAAGCTCTGGAAACACCATATATTTT. Translating gives CAISEYGTGLSSGNTIYF.

J is TRBJ1-1 and V is TRBV7-8, with D uncertain. The CDR3 has 16 amino acids. Germline CDR1 reads SGHVS; CDR2 reads FQNEAQ. Trimming pared 3 bases from V and 4 bases from J, leaving 18 bases between. CDR3 amino acids: CASSFKVSPVSTEAFF. CDR3 bases: TGTGCCAGCAGCTTTAAGGTGTCCCCCGTGAGCACTGAAGCTTTCTTT.

The chain combines TRBV27 with TRBJ1-6; no reliable D call. The V end lost 3 bases, the J end lost 0 bases, and 6 bases lay between the germline ends. The CDR3 runs 15 residues. Looked up from germline, CDR1 is MNHEY and CDR2 is SMNVEV (reference sequence). CDR3 amino acids: CASSFLSSYNSPLHF. DNA of the CDR3: TGTGCCAGCAGTTTCCTCAGCTCCTATAATTCACCCCTCCACTTT.

This sequence joins TRBV11-2 and TRBJ1-3, with a possible D match to TRBD1 (5 bases). Germline CDR1 reads SGHAT; CDR2 reads FQNNGV. This CDR3 spans 18 amino acids. Trimming took 5 bases from V and 0 from J, leaving 20 bases between them. Written as DNA, the CDR3 is TGTGCCAGCAGCGCCTCCCCCCCAGGGAGTTTCTCTGGAAACACCATATATTTT. This translates into CASSASPPGSFSGNTIYF. Complete variable domain (other parts from reference TRBV11-2 and TRBJ1-3): EAGVAQSPRYKIIEKRQSVAFWCNPISGHATLYWYQQILGQGPKLLIQFQNNGVVDDSQLPKDRFSAERLKGVDSTLKIQPAKLEDSAVYLCASSASPPGSFSGNTIYFGEGSWLTVV.

The chain employs TRBV5-1 and TRBJ1-1; no reliable D call. This CDR3 contains 14 residues. Trimming cost V 0 bases and J 5 bases, with 11 bases left between them. Germline-derived CDR1 and CDR2 are SGHRS and YFSETQ. The CDR3 region is CASSLGKGSTEAFF. CDR3 coding DNA: TGCGCCAGCAGCTTGGGTAAGGGATCAACTGAAGCTTTCTTT.

The V gene is TRBV28, the J gene TRBJ2-7; D ambiguous. CDR3 length: 10 amino acids. Germline-derived CDR1 and CDR2 are MDHEN and SYDVKM. V was trimmed by 1 base and J by 5 bases, leaving 0 bases between them. The CDR3: CASSLYEQYF. DNA for the CDR3: TGTGCCAGCAGTTTATACGAGCAGTACTTC.

The chain is built from TRBV13 and TRBJ1-1, with TRBD1 as a possible D gene (6 bases). Trimming took 4 bases from V and 1 from J, leaving 28 bases between them. The CDR3 has 20 amino acids. Germline-derived CDR1 and CDR2 are PRHDT and FYEKMQ (reference sequence). In nucleotides, the CDR3 is TGTGCCAGCAGCTCTCTCCCCTCGGACAGTATCAGAGACAGGAACACTGAAGCTTTCTTT. Translation: CASSSLPSDSIRDRNTEAFF.

The genes are TRBV7-6 and TRBJ1-1; 7 bases match TRBD1. Germline values: CDR1 SGHVS, CDR2 FNYEAQ. The CDR3 loop spans 13 amino acids. The J segment lost 6 bases and the V segment lost 3 bases, leaving 4 bases of the junction unmatched. The DNA for the CDR3 is TGTGCCAGCAGCTTCAGGGACAGCTCTGAAGCTTTCTTT. This sequence encodes CASSFRDSSEAFF.

This clone was observed a single time. The chain joins TRBV27 to TRBJ2-7; D possibly corresponds to TRBD1 (5 bases). The germline CDR1 and CDR2 sequences are MNHEY and SMNVEV (reference sequence). The V and J ends lost 6 bases and 5 bases respectively, with 11 bases between them. The CDR3 sequence is 12 residues long. CDR3 region: CASSFQGNEQYF. CDR3 bases: TGTGCCAGCAGCTTTCAGGGCAACGAGCAGTACTTC.

The CDR3 DNA is TGCGCCAGCAGCCTCCTGACTAGCGGGAGTGAAAATGAGCAGTTCTTC. It codes for CASSLLTSGSENEQFF. The chain combines TRBV4-1 with TRBJ2-1, with 12 nucleotides matching TRBD2. Germline assignment: CDR1 MGHRA and CDR2 YSYEKL. CDR3 length: 16 residues. V was pared by 4 bases and J by 7 bases, with 8 bases of the junction left unmatched.

The chain couples TRBV27 to TRBJ1-6; the D gene is possibly TRBD1 (5 bases). V lost 0 bases, J lost 2 bases, and 5 bases lay in between. CDR1 and CDR2 from the germline V gene are MNHEY and SMNVEV (reference sequence). The CDR3 sequence is 15 residues long. The CDR3: CASSLSGPYNSPLHF. The CDR3 DNA follows: TGTGCCAGCAGTTTATCGGGACCCTATAATTCACCCCTCCACTTT.

This clone turned up a few times. The rearrangement uses TRBV30 and TRBJ1-1; D is uncertain. CDR1 and CDR2 (germline): GTSNPN, SVGIG (reference sequence). This CDR3 has 12 amino acids. V lost 0 bases to trimming and J lost 2 bases, with 4 bases between them. DNA for the CDR3: TGTGCCTGGAGTGTACACAACACTGAAGCTTTCTTT. It is translated as CAWSVHNTEAFF.

CDR3 nucleotide sequence: TGTGCCAGCAGCGTAGACGGCAGTGAGCAGTTCTTC. It yields the protein CASSVDGSEQFF. The genes are TRBV9 and TRBJ2-1; D gene unclear. Between the trimmed V and J ends, which lost 0 bases and 9 bases, there was a span of 7 bases. The CDR3 extends over 12 amino acids. CDR1 and CDR2 (germline): SGDLS, YYNGEE.

The V gene is TRBV4-1, the J gene TRBJ1-5; 7 bases match TRBD1. The V segment lost 0 bases and the J segment 3 bases; nucleotides outside the gene matches: 5. The germline gives CDR1 MGHRA, CDR2 YSYEKL. This CDR3 contains 16 residues. CDR3 region: CASSQETGTVNQPQHF. CDR3 nucleotides: TGCGCCAGCAGCCAAGAGACAGGGACGGTCAATCAGCCCCAGCATTTT.

The chain recombines TRBV10-1 with TRBJ1-5, with D perhaps TRBD1 (6 bases). The ends were cut back, 11 bases at V and 3 bases at J, with 17 bases in the middle. There are 14 residues in the CDR3. The V gene's germline CDR1 is WNHNN and CDR2 SYGVQD (reference sequence). In DNA, the CDR3 is TGCGCCGGCGGGCTGGACAGTTACAATCAGCCCCAGCATTTT. It specifies CAGGLDSYNQPQHF.

This sequence joins TRBV19 and TRBJ1-1; D is uncertain. The V gene's germline CDR1 is LNHDA and CDR2 SQIVND (reference sequence). Deletions cut 5 bases from V and 2 bases from J, with 15 bases between. This CDR3 spans 15 amino acids. CDR3 nucleotides: TGTGCCAGTAGTCCCCTGGACGGATTAAACACTGAAGCTTTCTTT. Amino acids: CASSPLDGLNTEAFF.